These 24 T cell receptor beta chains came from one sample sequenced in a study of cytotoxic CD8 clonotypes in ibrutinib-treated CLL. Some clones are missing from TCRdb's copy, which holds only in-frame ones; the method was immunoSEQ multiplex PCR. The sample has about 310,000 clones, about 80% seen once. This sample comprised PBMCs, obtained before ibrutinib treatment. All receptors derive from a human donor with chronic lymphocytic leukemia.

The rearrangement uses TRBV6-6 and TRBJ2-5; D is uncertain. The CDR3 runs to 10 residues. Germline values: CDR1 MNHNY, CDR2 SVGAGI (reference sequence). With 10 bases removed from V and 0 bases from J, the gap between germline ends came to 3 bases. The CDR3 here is CATYQETQYF. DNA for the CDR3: TGTGCCACGTACCAAGAGACCCAGTACTTC.

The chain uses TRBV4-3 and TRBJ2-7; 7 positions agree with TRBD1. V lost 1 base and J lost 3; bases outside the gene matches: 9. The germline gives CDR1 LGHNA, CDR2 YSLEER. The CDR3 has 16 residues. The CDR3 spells CASSQGVGAGGYEQYF. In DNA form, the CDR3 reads TGCGCCAGCAGCCAAGGTGTTGGAGCAGGGGGCTACGAGCAGTACTTC.

The CDR3 coding sequence is TGTGCCAGCAGCTTAGGCTCTAGCGGGCATTCCAAAAACATTCAGTACTTC. Its protein is CASSLGSSGHSKNIQYF. This rearrangement joins TRBV11-2 to TRBJ2-4; 8 bases map to TRBD2. CDR1 is SGHAT and CDR2 is FQNNGV in the germline V gene. Trimming cost V 1 base and J 2 bases; bases outside gene matches: 7. CDR3 size: 17 residues.

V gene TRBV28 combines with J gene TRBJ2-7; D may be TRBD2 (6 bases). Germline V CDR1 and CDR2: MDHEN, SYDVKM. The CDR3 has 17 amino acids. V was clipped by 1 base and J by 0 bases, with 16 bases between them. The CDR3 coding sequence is TGTGCCAGCAGTTTATCATCGAGCGGGCCGAGCTCCTACGAGCAGTACTTC. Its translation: CASSLSSSGPSSYEQYF.

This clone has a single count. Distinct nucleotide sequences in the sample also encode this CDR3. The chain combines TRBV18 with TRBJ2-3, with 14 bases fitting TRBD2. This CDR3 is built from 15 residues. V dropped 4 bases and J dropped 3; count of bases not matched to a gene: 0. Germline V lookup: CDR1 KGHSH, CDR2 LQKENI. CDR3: CASSRLAGGTDTQYF. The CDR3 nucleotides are TGTGCCAGCTCACGACTAGCGGGAGGGACAGATACGCAGTATTTT.

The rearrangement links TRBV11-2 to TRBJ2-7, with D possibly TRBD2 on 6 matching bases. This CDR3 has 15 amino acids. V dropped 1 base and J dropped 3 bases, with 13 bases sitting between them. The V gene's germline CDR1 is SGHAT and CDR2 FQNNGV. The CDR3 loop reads CASSLVTSRLYEQYF. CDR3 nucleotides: TGTGCCAGCAGCTTAGTGACTAGTCGACTCTACGAGCAGTACTTC.

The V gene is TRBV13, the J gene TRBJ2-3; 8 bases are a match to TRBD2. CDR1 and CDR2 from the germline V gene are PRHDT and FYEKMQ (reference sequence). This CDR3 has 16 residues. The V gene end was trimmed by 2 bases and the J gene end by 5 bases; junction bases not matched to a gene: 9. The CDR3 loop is CASSLREGHEIDTQYF. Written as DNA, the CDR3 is TGTGCCAGCAGCTTACGGGAGGGACATGAAATAGATACGCAGTATTTT.

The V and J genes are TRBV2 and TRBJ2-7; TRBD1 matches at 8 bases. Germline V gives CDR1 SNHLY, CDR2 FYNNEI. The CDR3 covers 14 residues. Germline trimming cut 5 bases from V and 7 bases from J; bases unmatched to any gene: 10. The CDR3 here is CASSMLQGVGEQYF. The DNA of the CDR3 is TGTGCCAGCAGTATGCTACAGGGGGTGGGGGAGCAGTACTTC.

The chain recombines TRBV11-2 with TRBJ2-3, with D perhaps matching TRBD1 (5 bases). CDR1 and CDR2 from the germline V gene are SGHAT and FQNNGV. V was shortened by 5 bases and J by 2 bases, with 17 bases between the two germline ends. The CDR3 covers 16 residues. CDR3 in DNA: TGTGCCAGCAGCACCCCTAGGCAGGGCTACACAGATACGCAGTATTTT. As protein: CASSTPRQGYTDTQYF.

The CDR3, as DNA: TGCAGCGTCCGAAGCAAGAAGCATACTACCTCCTTCTCCTACGAGCAGTACTTC. It translates to CSVRSKKHTTSFSYEQYF. The J gene is TRBJ2-7, the V gene TRBV29-1, with unresolved D. This CDR3 is 18 amino acids long. In germline, CDR1 is SQVTM, CDR2 ANQGSEA. With 6 bases removed from V and 0 bases from J, the gap between germline ends came to 27 bases.

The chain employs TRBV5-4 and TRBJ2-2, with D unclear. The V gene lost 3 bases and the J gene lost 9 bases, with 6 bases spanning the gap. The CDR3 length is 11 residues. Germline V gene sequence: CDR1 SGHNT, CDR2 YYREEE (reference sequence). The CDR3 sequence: CASSSQRELFF. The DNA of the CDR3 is TGTGCCAGCAGCTCCCAACGGGAGCTGTTTTTT. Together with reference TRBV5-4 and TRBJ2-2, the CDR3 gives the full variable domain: ETGVTQSPTHLIKTRGQQVTLRCSSQSGHNTVSWYQQALGQGPQFIFQYYREEENGRGNFPPRFSGLQFPNYSSELNVNALELDDSALYLCASSSQRELFFGEGSRLTVL.

CDR3 sequence reads: CASSASFGQGARELFF. The CDR3 DNA follows: TGCGCCAGCAGCGCGTCCTTCGGGCAGGGGGCTAGGGAGCTGTTTTTT. This chain joins TRBV4-1 and TRBJ2-2; TRBD1 matches at 8 bases. The CDR3 is 16 amino acids. Germline lookup yields CDR1 MGHRA and CDR2 YSYEKL. The V segment lost 5 bases and the J segment 9 bases; nucleotides outside the gene matches: 14.

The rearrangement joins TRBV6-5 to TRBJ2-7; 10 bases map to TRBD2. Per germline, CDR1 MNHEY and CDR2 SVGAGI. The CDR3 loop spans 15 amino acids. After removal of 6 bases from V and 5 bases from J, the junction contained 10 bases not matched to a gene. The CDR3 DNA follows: TGTGCCAGCAGGCGCCTTCTAGCGGGAGTAAACGAGCAGTACTTC. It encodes CASRRLLAGVNEQYF.

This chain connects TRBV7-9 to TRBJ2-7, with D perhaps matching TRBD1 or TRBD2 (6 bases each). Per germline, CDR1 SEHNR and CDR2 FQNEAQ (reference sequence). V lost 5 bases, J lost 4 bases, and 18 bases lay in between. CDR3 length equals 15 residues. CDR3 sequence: CASSAGASELYEQYF. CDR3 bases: TGTGCCAGCAGCGCAGGGGCTAGCGAGCTATACGAGCAGTACTTC.

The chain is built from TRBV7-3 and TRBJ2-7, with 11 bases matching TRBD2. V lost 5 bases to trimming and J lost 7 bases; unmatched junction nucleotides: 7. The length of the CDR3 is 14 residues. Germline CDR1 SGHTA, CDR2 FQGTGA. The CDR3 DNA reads TGTGCCAGCAGCAAGATAGCGGGAGGGAGTGAGCAGTACTTC. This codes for CASSKIAGGSEQYF.

The CDR3 DNA sequence: TGTGCCAGCCCCGGGACACCTACTTGGAACACTGAAGCTTTCTTT. Translation gives CASPGTPTWNTEAFF. The rearrangement links TRBV2 to TRBJ1-1, with D maybe TRBD1 (6 bases). The V end was cut by 8 bases, the J end by 1 base, with 17 bases between. This CDR3 has 15 amino acids. Germline values: CDR1 SNHLY, CDR2 FYNNEI.

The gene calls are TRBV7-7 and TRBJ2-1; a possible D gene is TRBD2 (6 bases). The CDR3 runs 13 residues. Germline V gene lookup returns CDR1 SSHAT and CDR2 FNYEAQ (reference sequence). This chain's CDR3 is CASSTSGLGGQFF. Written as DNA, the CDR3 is TGTGCTAGTTCGACCAGCGGTCTGGGGGGGCAGTTCTTC.

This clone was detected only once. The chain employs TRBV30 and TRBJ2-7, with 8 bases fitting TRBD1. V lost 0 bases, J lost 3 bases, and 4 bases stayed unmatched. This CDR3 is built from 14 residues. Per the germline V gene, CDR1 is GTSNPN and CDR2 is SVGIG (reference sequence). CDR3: CAWSVQGAVYEQYF. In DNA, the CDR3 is TGTGCCTGGAGTGTCCAGGGGGCTGTCTACGAGCAGTACTTC.

The CDR3 is CASTDSSPEKLFF. CDR3 in DNA: TGTGCCAGCACCGACTCTTCCCCTGAAAAACTGTTTTTT. The rearrangement uses TRBV28 and TRBJ1-4; D is uncertain. This CDR3 spans 13 amino acids. V shed 7 bases and J shed 7 bases, with 13 bases lying between them. Germline lookup yields CDR1 MDHEN and CDR2 SYDVKM.

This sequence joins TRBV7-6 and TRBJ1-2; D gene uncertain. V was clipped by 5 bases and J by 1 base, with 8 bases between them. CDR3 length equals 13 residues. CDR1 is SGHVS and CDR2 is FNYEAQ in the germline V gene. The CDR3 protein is CASSATDNYGYTF. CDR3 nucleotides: TGTGCCAGCAGCGCCACAGATAACTATGGCTACACCTTC.

The CDR3 DNA is TGTGCCAGCAGCCCCGTGGGTGAGGGGGAGACCCAGTACTTC. The encoded protein is CASSPVGEGETQYF. The chain uses TRBV7-8 and TRBJ2-5; D may be TRBD1 or TRBD2 (5 bases each). This CDR3 spans 14 amino acids. Between the trimmed V and J ends, which lost 5 bases and 5 bases, there was a span of 15 bases. Germline V gene sequence: CDR1 SGHVS, CDR2 FQNEAQ. The full variable domain, its missing parts supplied by reference TRBV7-8 and TRBJ2-5, is GAGVSQSPRYKVAKRGQDVALRCDPISGHVSLFWYQQALGQGPEFLTYFQNEAQLDKSGLPSDRFFAERPEGSVSTLKIQRTQQEDSAVYLCASSPVGEGETQYFGPGTRLLVL.

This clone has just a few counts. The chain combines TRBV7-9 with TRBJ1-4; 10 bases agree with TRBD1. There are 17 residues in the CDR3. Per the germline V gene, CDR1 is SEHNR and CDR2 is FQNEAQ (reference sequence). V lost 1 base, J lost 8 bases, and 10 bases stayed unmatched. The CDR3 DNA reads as TGTGCCAGCAGCTTAGTAGTATTTGGGACAGGGGACGAAAAACTGTTTTTT. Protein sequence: CASSLVVFGTGDEKLFF.

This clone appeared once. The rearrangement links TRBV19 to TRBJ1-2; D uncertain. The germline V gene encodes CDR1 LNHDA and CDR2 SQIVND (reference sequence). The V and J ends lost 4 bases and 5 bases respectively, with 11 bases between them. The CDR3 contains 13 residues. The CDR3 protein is CASSTETGYGYTF. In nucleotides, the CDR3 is TGTGCCAGTAGTACGGAGACGGGGTATGGCTACACCTTC.

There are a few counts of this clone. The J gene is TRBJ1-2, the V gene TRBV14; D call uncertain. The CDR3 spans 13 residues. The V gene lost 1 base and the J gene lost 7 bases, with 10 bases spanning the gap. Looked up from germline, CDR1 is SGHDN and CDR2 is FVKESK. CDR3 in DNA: TGTGCCAGCAGCCAAGTCGGAGTTGGTGGCTACACCTTC. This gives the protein CASSQVGVGGYTF.